Listed below are T cell receptor beta chains from one sample, sequenced in a study of blood T cell repertoires in COVID-19. Measured with immunoSEQ multiplex PCR; TCRdb has only the in-frame clones, and not every one. The data hold hundreds of thousands of clones, with about 89% observed a single time. Sample: peripheral blood. These receptors were obtained from a woman in her sixties or seventies with COVID-19, enrolled during active disease. Each CDR3 is given with its conserved first and last residue. The D gene is left open where the match is weak. Clone size is not always given. Where it is, it says once, few, many or a class for expanded clones.

cdr3_nt: TGTGCCAGCAGCCCAGACGGGAGGGGTATCTATGGCTACACCTTC; cdr3_aa: CASSPDGRGIYGYTF; cdr3_length: 15; v_call: TRBV4-2; clone_size: -; d_call: -; j_call: TRBJ1-2
cdr3_nt: TGCGCCAGCAGCTTGGTCGGACAGGGGGCAGATGAGCAGTTCTTC; cdr3_aa: CASSLVGQGADEQFF; cdr3_length: 15; v_call: TRBV5-1; clone_size: -; d_call: TRBD1; j_call: TRBJ2-1
cdr3_nt: TGTGCCACCAACAGAGGGGGCACTGAAGCTTTCTTT; cdr3_aa: CATNRGGTEAFF; cdr3_length: 12; v_call: TRBV6-5; clone_size: -; d_call: -; j_call: TRBJ1-1
cdr3_nt: TGTGCCAGCAGACAGGGGAACTATGGCTACACCTTC; cdr3_aa: CASRQGNYGYTF; cdr3_length: 12; v_call: TRBV28; clone_size: -; d_call: TRBD1; j_call: TRBJ1-2
cdr3_nt: TGTGCCAGCAGTTTCCAGGGGTACGGCTATGGCTACACCTTC; cdr3_aa: CASSFQGYGYGYTF; cdr3_length: 14; v_call: TRBV6-5; clone_size: -; d_call: -; j_call: TRBJ1-2
cdr3_nt: TGCGCCAGCAGCCAAGCTTTACAGATAGCCTACGAGCAGTACTTC; cdr3_aa: CASSQALQIAYEQYF; cdr3_length: 15; v_call: TRBV4-1; clone_size: -; d_call: -; j_call: TRBJ2-7
cdr3_nt: TGTGCCAGCAGCTTACGGGACAGGGCCCTCGTAGGGTATGGCTACACCTTC; cdr3_aa: CASSLRDRALVGYGYTF; cdr3_length: 17; v_call: TRBV7-8; clone_size: -; d_call: TRBD1; j_call: TRBJ1-2
cdr3_nt: TGTGCCAGCAGCAAACATACCATCAACACTGAAGCTTTCTTT; cdr3_aa: CASSKHTINTEAFF; cdr3_length: 14; v_call: TRBV5-5; clone_size: -; d_call: -; j_call: TRBJ1-1
cdr3_nt: TGTGCCAGCAGCTTAGAGGCAGGGGGCCTTGAAAAACTGTTTTTT; cdr3_aa: CASSLEAGGLEKLFF; cdr3_length: 15; v_call: TRBV7-9; clone_size: once; d_call: TRBD1; j_call: TRBJ1-4
cdr3_nt: TGTGCCAGCAGCCAAGGAGAGGGGGCGTCCTTAAGCAATGAGCAGTTCTTC; cdr3_aa: CASSQGEGASLSNEQFF; cdr3_length: 17; v_call: TRBV4-2; clone_size: -; d_call: TRBD1; j_call: TRBJ2-1
cdr3_nt: TGTGCCAGCAGCCCAAGGGACAGCCAAGAGACCCAGTACTTC; cdr3_aa: CASSPRDSQETQYF; cdr3_length: 14; v_call: TRBV11-3; clone_size: -; d_call: TRBD1; j_call: TRBJ2-5
cdr3_nt: TGTGCCAGCAGCTTAGATTTGAGAGGGAATGGTGAGACCCAGTACTTC; cdr3_aa: CASSLDLRGNGETQYF; cdr3_length: 16; v_call: TRBV11-2; clone_size: -; d_call: -; j_call: TRBJ2-5
cdr3_nt: TGTGCCAGCAGCCTATCGGGACAGGGGGTGAACACTGAAGCTTTCTTT; cdr3_aa: CASSLSGQGVNTEAFF; cdr3_length: 16; v_call: TRBV3-1/TRBV3-2; clone_size: -; d_call: TRBD1; j_call: TRBJ1-1